The next 31 T cell receptor beta chains were all read from a single sample in a study of blood T cell repertoires in COVID-19. Assay used: immunoSEQ multiplex PCR; TCRdb lists only in-frame clones, some missing. The sample includes about 260,000 clones, 88% of them seen just once. The sample consisted of PBMCs or T cells enriched from blood (not recorded which). These receptors all come from a woman aged 45-59 years who had recovered from COVID-19.

Here the CDR3 DNA reads TGTGCCAGCAGCGGTAGCGGGAGAGGGTGGGAGACCCAGTACTTC. It yields the protein CASSGSGRGWETQYF. The chain joins TRBV7-9 to TRBJ2-5; 9 bases are a match to TRBD2. This CDR3 has 15 amino acids. The germline V gene encodes CDR1 SEHNR and CDR2 FQNEAQ (reference sequence). V dropped 5 bases and J dropped 5; count of bases not matched to a gene: 9. Filled out from reference TRBV7-9 and TRBJ2-5, the complete variable domain reads DTGVSQNPRHKITKRGQNVTFRCDPISEHNRLYWYRQTLGQGPEFLTYFQNEAQLEKSRLLSDRFSAERPKGSFSTLEIQRTEQGDSAMYLCASSGSGRGWETQYFGPGTRLLVL.

J is TRBJ1-1 and V is TRBV20-1; 12 bases fit TRBD1. The CDR3 length is 14 residues. Per the germline V gene, CDR1 is DFQATT and CDR2 is SNEGSKA (reference sequence). With 3 bases clipped from V and 4 bases from J, the junction kept 3 bases outside the gene matches. CDR3 residues: CSASRDRGRTEAFF. CDR3 sequence (DNA): TGCAGTGCTAGTAGGGACAGGGGGCGCACTGAAGCTTTCTTT.

This chain connects TRBV7-3 to TRBJ2-1; 9 nucleotides align to TRBD2. This CDR3 spans 15 amino acids. Germline CDR1 and CDR2: SGHTA and FQGTGA. Trimming took 5 bases from V and 5 from J; bases not matched to a gene: 7. CDR3 loop: CASSRQTSGNNEQFF. CDR3 sequence (DNA): TGTGCCAGCAGCCGCCAGACTAGCGGAAACAATGAGCAGTTCTTC.

V and J are TRBV9 and TRBJ2-2; D perhaps matches TRBD1 (7 bases). This CDR3 is 16 amino acids long. Trimming stripped 3 bases from V and 4 bases from J, with 16 bases between. Germline values: CDR1 SGDLS, CDR2 YYNGEE. The CDR3 region is CASSAAGTAGTGELFF. CDR3 nucleotide sequence: TGTGCCAGCAGCGCGGCCGGGACAGCGGGCACCGGGGAGCTGTTTTTT.

This chain links TRBV29-1 with TRBJ2-1; 9 bases match TRBD2. V shed 6 bases and J 2 bases; nucleotides not matched to a gene: 5. Germline V gene data show CDR1 as SQVTM and CDR2 as ANQGSEA. This CDR3 is built from 14 residues. The CDR3 spells CSVGTSLPYNEQFF. The CDR3 coding sequence is TGCAGCGTGGGGACTAGCCTACCCTACAATGAGCAGTTCTTC.

The CDR3 loop is CSVIDRGRVAGGAYNEQFF. CDR3 sequence (DNA): TGCAGCGTTATTGACAGGGGGCGCGTAGCGGGAGGAGCCTACAATGAGCAGTTCTTC. The rearrangement joins TRBV29-1 to TRBJ2-1; D might be TRBD1 or TRBD2, each matching 10 bases. Per the germline V gene, CDR1 is SQVTM and CDR2 is ANQGSEA. The CDR3 extends over 19 amino acids. Trimming stripped 5 bases from V and 2 bases from J, with 28 bases between.

The chain recombines TRBV5-1 with TRBJ1-3; the D gene is possibly TRBD1 (6 bases). The V end was cut by 0 bases, the J end by 2 bases, with 15 bases between. Germline CDR1 and CDR2: SGHRS and YFSETQ. The CDR3 runs to 17 residues. Written as DNA, the CDR3 is TGCGCCAGCAGCTTGGGGTTCGGCAGGGGTACTGGAAACACCATATATTTT. Translation: CASSLGFGRGTGNTIYF.

V gene TRBV19 combines with J gene TRBJ2-2; tentatively, D is TRBD1 (6 bases). The V end was cut by 9 bases, the J end by 5 bases, with 13 bases between. Per the germline V gene, CDR1 is LNHDA and CDR2 is SQIVND (reference sequence). The CDR3 extends over 13 amino acids. The CDR3 region has the DNA TGTGCCAGCAGTGGACAGTGGACCGGGGAGCTGTTTTTT. This sequence encodes CASSGQWTGELFF.

V is TRBV11-1 and J is TRBJ2-2; TRBD1 matches 10 bases. The CDR3 is 14 amino acids. V dropped 6 bases and J dropped 7; count of bases not matched to a gene: 5. The germline V gene encodes CDR1 SGHAT and CDR2 FQDESV (reference sequence). The CDR3 coding sequence is TGTGCCAGCAGTCGACAGGGGGCGGTCGGGGAGCTGTTTTTT. This codes for CASSRQGAVGELFF.

The gene calls are TRBV6-5 and TRBJ1-4; 8 bases fit TRBD1. CDR1 is MNHEY, CDR2 SVGAGI, per germline. Trimming removed 4 bases from V and 6 bases from J; junction bases left unmatched: 7. The CDR3 is 15 residues long. CDR3 coding DNA: TGTGCCAGCAGTTTGGGGGACAGGTCAGATGAAAAACTGTTTTTT. This translates into CASSLGDRSDEKLFF.

The chain couples TRBV25-1 to TRBJ2-5; TRBD2 matches 7 bases. Germline loops: CDR1 MGHDK, CDR2 SYGVNS. The CDR3 is made up of 16 amino acids. V trimming: 6 bases; J trimming: 5 bases; junction bases outside the gene matches: 15. DNA of the CDR3: TGTGCCAGCAGGCAAGCGGGAATTGGCTCGGGTGAGACCCAGTACTTC. The encoded protein is CASRQAGIGSGETQYF.

The chain uses TRBV6-2 or TRBV6-3 and TRBJ2-7; a possible D gene is TRBD1 (5 bases). Trimming took 4 bases from V and 4 from J, leaving 11 bases between them. The CDR3 is 13 residues long. CDR1 and CDR2 (germline): MNHEY, SVGEGT. Written as DNA, the CDR3 is TGTGCCAGCAGTTGGGGCTACTCATACGAGCAGTACTTC. Residues: CASSWGYSYEQYF.

This chain joins TRBV5-6 and TRBJ1-1, with D uncertain. V was clipped by 1 base and J by 1 base, with 11 bases between them. The germline CDR1 and CDR2 sequences are SGHDT and YYEEEE. The CDR3 spans 15 residues. CDR3 in amino acids: CASSLFNRRNTEAFF. DNA for the CDR3: TGTGCCAGCAGCTTGTTTAACAGAAGGAACACTGAAGCTTTCTTT.

The rearrangement joins TRBV12-5 to TRBJ1-2, with D perhaps TRBD1 (6 bases). The CDR3 consists of 13 residues. Germline lookup yields CDR1 LGHNT and CDR2 FRNRAP. V was trimmed by 7 bases and J by 0 bases, leaving 9 bases between them. As DNA, the CDR3 is TGTGCTAGTGCCAGGGGATCTAACTATGGCTACACCTTC. It specifies CASARGSNYGYTF. Using reference TRBV12-5 and TRBJ1-2 for the parts outside the CDR3, the full variable domain is DARVTQTPRHKVTEMGQEVTMRCQPILGHNTVFWYRQTMMQGLELLAYFRNRAPLDDSGMPKDRFSAEMPDATLATLKIQPSEPRDSAVYFCASARGSNYGYTFGSGTRLTVV.

This chain connects TRBV5-4 to TRBJ2-5; D unresolved. V was cut by 1 base and J by 3 bases, with 4 bases left in between. This CDR3 is 12 amino acids long. Germline V gives CDR1 SGHNT, CDR2 YYREEE (reference sequence). The CDR3 nucleotides read TGTGCCAGCAGCTTGCAGGAAGAGACCCAGTACTTC. Its protein is CASSLQEETQYF.

The chain is built from TRBV10-3 and TRBJ2-1, with 12 bases that match TRBD2. There are 15 residues in the CDR3. From germline, CDR1 is ENHRY and CDR2 SYGVKD. The V segment lost 7 bases and the J segment 9 bases; nucleotides outside the gene matches: 10. CDR3 coding DNA: TGTGCCATCAAACCGGAACTAGCGGGAGGCGTTGAGCAGTTCTTC. It encodes CAIKPELAGGVEQFF.

The V gene is TRBV7-8, the J gene TRBJ2-5, with 8 bases lining up with TRBD2. The CDR3 has 15 amino acids. Losses at the gene ends were 7 bases for V and 5 bases for J; bases not matched to a gene: 12. From germline, CDR1 is SGHVS and CDR2 FQNEAQ. The CDR3 loop is CASTISSGSGETQYF. The CDR3 nucleotides read TGTGCCAGCACCATATCAAGCGGGAGCGGGGAGACCCAGTACTTC.

This clone was recorded many times. The V gene is TRBV9, the J gene TRBJ2-1; tentative D call: TRBD1 (5 bases). Germline lookup yields CDR1 SGDLS and CDR2 YYNGEE. With 3 bases removed from V and 5 bases from J, the gap between germline ends came to 12 bases. There are 14 residues in the CDR3. The CDR3 reads CASSARDLDNEQFF. The CDR3 DNA sequence: TGTGCCAGCAGCGCCAGGGATCTAGACAATGAGCAGTTCTTC.

CDR3 in amino acids: CASSRTTGGGGQPQHF. CDR3 DNA sequence: TGTGCCAGCAGTCGAACTACAGGGGGCGGAGGTCAGCCCCAGCATTTT. This rearrangement joins TRBV2 to TRBJ1-5, with 9 bases matching TRBD1. Germline-derived CDR1 and CDR2 are SNHLY and FYNNEI. The CDR3 contains 16 residues. V was clipped by 5 bases and J by 6 bases; unmatched bases: 11.

The rearrangement links TRBV29-1 to TRBJ2-7, with D possibly TRBD1 on 6 matching bases. This CDR3 contains 12 residues. CDR1 SQVTM and CDR2 ANQGSEA come from the germline V gene. V was shortened by 7 bases and J by 6 bases, with 16 bases between the two germline ends. The CDR3 spells CSGGRGSGEQYF. In nucleotides, the CDR3 is TGCAGCGGGGGAAGGGGGTCAGGCGAGCAGTACTTC.

V gene TRBV27 combines with J gene TRBJ1-3; 7 positions match TRBD1. The trim removed 3 bases at V and 9 bases at J, leaving 11 bases unmatched. The CDR3 has 15 amino acids. Germline-derived CDR1 and CDR2 are MNHEY and SMNVEV (reference sequence). CDR3 region: CASSFAGQAGGTIYF. CDR3 nucleotides: TGTGCCAGCAGTTTCGCCGGACAGGCCGGCGGCACCATATATTTT.

This chain links TRBV12-2 with TRBJ2-3; the D call in the table, TRBD2, was not verified against the DNA. TRBV12-2 is a pseudogene. This CDR3 contains 16 residues. CDR3 in amino acids: CASPGVSGRATDTQYF. Here the CDR3 DNA reads TGTGCAAGTCCCGGAGTTAGCGGGAGGGCAACTGATACGCAGTATTTT.

The chain's CDR3 is CASSKDRGKGGYTF. The CDR3 nucleotides read TGTGCCAGCAGCAAAGACAGGGGGAAGGGAGGCTACACCTTC. J is TRBJ1-2 and V is TRBV7-2; 9 nucleotides line up with TRBD1. V trimming: 5 bases; J trimming: 8 bases; junction bases outside the gene matches: 9. The CDR3 is 14 amino acids. Germline values: CDR1 SGHTA, CDR2 FQGNSA.

The rearrangement uses TRBV5-8 and TRBJ2-1, with 13 bases lining up with TRBD2. Germline lookup yields CDR1 SGHTS and CDR2 YDEGEE. This CDR3 spans 18 amino acids. The V gene end was trimmed by 4 bases and the J gene end by 9 bases; junction bases not matched to a gene: 16. The chain's CDR3 is CASSPIVTSGRASSEQFF. DNA of the CDR3: TGTGCCAGCAGCCCTATCGTAACTAGCGGGAGGGCATCAAGTGAGCAGTTCTTC. The full variable domain, with the rest looked up from reference TRBV5-8 and TRBJ2-1, is EAGVTQSPTHLIKTRGQQATLRCSPISGHTSVYWYQQALGLGLQFLLWYDEGEERNRGNFPPRFSGRQFPNYSSELNVNALELEDSALYLCASSPIVTSGRASSEQFFGPGTRLTVL.

This chain connects TRBV5-1 to TRBJ1-2; the D is unclear. The CDR3 totals 14 residues. Germline CDR1 SGHRS, CDR2 YFSETQ. V lost 1 base and J 7 bases, leaving 14 bases between the germline ends. Here the CDR3 reads CASSLIYDSGGYTF. DNA of the CDR3: TGCGCCAGCAGCTTGATATATGACTCGGGTGGCTACACCTTC.

The chain recombines TRBV4-1 with TRBJ1-3; 7 positions agree with TRBD1. Losses at the gene ends were 3 bases for V and 0 bases for J; bases not matched to a gene: 2. The V gene's germline CDR1 is MGHRA and CDR2 YSYEKL. CDR3 length: 15 residues. DNA of the CDR3: TGCGCCAGCAGCCAGGGGACAGTCTCTGGAAACACCATATATTTT. This encodes CASSQGTVSGNTIYF.

In the case of this clone: The sample holds other DNA sequences that translate to the same CDR3. This rearrangement joins TRBV7-2 to TRBJ1-1, with TRBD1 identical over 8 bases. CDR3 length: 14 residues. From germline, CDR1 is SGHTA and CDR2 FQGNSA. Trimming at V came to 3 bases and at J to 1 base, leaving 1 base not matched to a gene. The CDR3 DNA follows: TGTGCCAGCAGCTTTGGGACAGGGAACACTGAAGCTTTCTTT. Translating it yields CASSFGTGNTEAFF.

The V and J genes are TRBV5-1 and TRBJ2-1; TRBD2 matches 9 bases. CDR1 is SGHRS and CDR2 is YFSETQ in the germline V gene. CDR3 length: 16 residues. V was clipped by 1 base and J by 6 bases; unmatched bases: 8. CDR3 region: CASSLRLGGRANEQFF. In nucleotides, the CDR3 is TGCGCCAGCAGCTTGAGACTCGGCGGGAGGGCCAATGAGCAGTTCTTC.

This chain links TRBV5-4 with TRBJ1-4; D unresolved. V gave up 4 bases and J gave up 6 bases, with 13 bases separating them. The CDR3 runs 14 residues. Germline values: CDR1 SGHNT, CDR2 YYREEE (reference sequence). Here the CDR3 reads CASSALPGYEKLFF. CDR3 coding DNA: TGTGCCAGCAGCGCCCTCCCGGGGTATGAAAAACTGTTTTTT.

The rearrangement links TRBV18 to TRBJ2-7; TRBD2 matches at 7 bases. Germline lookup yields CDR1 KGHSH and CDR2 LQKENI. The CDR3 is 15 residues long. With 0 bases clipped from V and 6 bases from J, the junction kept 8 bases outside the gene matches. In DNA form, the CDR3 reads TGTGCCAGCTCACCACCGGGGAGGGGTCAAGGCGAGCAGTACTTC. Amino acid sequence: CASSPPGRGQGEQYF.

The V and J genes are TRBV5-4 and TRBJ2-3, with 11 bases aligning to TRBD2. Trimming took 4 bases from V and 6 from J; bases not matched to a gene: 7. The CDR3 extends over 15 amino acids. CDR1 is SGHNT and CDR2 is YYREEE in the germline V gene (reference sequence). For the CDR3, the DNA is TGTGCCAGCAGCAGAACTAGCGGGAGTGGGGATACGCAGTATTTT. It yields the protein CASSRTSGSGDTQYF.